This T cell receptor (beta chain) was obtained from a study of blood T cell repertoires in COVID-19. Across the study: PBMCs, B-cell-depleted T cells, or T cells were the source of the cDNA or gDNA that made up the material.

In the authors' methods: Reference gene primer amplification yielded estimated nucleated cell counts. The data were produced by immunoSEQ multiplex PCR, yet TCRdb's version contains in-frame clones alone and is incomplete. V and J calls plus clone size are reproduced from that table; the DNA served to infer D and trimming. The sample has just over 95,000 clones, 82% seen once. This clone was seen just once. V shed 4 bases and J shed 4 bases, with 17 bases lying between them. Germline values: CDR1 SGHRS, CDR2 YFSETQ. The CDR3 spans 15 residues. The clonotype originates from an older man with acute or convalescent COVID-19. Sample: peripheral blood. The chain recombines TRBV5-1 with TRBJ1-1, with D perhaps TRBD1 (6 bases). The CDR3 spells CASSGVTGLGTEAFF. CDR3 nucleotides: TGCGCCAGCAGCGGAGTTACAGGGTTGGGCACTGAAGCTTTCTTT. Full variable domain (rest looked up from reference TRBV5-1 and TRBJ1-1): KAGVTQTPRYLIKTRGQQVTLSCSPISGHRSVSWYQQTPGQGLQFLFEYFSETQRNKGNFPGRFSGRQFSNSRSEMNVSTLELGDSALYLCASSGVTGLGTEAFFGQGTRLTVV.